The clone carrying this TCR beta chain was seen ten or more times. The record originates from a study of blood T cell repertoires in COVID-19. Overall study context: The study counted Cohort 3 donors as recovered given two negative PCRs, clearance, or symptom resolution. The analysed material was cDNA or gDNA that came from T cells, B-cell-depleted T cells, or PBMCs.

Per the original data handling: Reference gene primer amplification gave estimated nucleated cell counts. The repertoire was sequenced with immunoSEQ multiplex PCR; TCRdb's copy has only in-frame clones and lacks some. That table furnishes V, J and clone size, whereas the DNA furnished D and trimming. The table shows around 200,000 clones, with about 90% occurring only once. Participants had their cohort set by participant-reported clinical history. The CDR3 covers 15 residues. V was cut by 4 bases and J by 1 base, with 14 bases left in between. Germline V CDR1 and CDR2: SGHTS, YDEGEE. The receptor was derived from a woman between 45 and 60 years old in a cohort exposed to, infected with or recovered from COVID-19 (not recorded which). The chain combines TRBV5-8 with TRBJ1-1; D gene unclear. The source material was PBMCs or T cells enriched from blood (not recorded which). The CDR3 here is CASSPSGNSNTEAFF. The CDR3 nucleotides read TGTGCCAGCAGCCCTAGCGGGAACTCGAACACTGAAGCTTTCTTT.